The T cell receptor beta chain under discussion was sequenced for a study of siplizumab effects on memory and regulatory T cells (dated by TCRdb to about 2019). Background on the whole study: The effect of the anti-CD2 antibody siplizumab on alloreactive T-cell subsets was examined in allogeneic mixed lymphocyte reactions constructed from human PBMCs.

Library generation was performed with the immunoSEQ multiplex PCR assay. Each sample had 85,000 to 100,000 TCR templates assayed by the deep sequencing platform. Genomic DNA extracted from sorted T cells was used for TCRbeta CDR3 sequencing. Per the original workflow: The R programming language was used for the clonal analysis of the TCRbeta CDR3 data. Alloreactive CD4+ and CD8+ clones were identified by comparing unstimulated samples to CFSE-low samples taken after the reaction. Regulatory or non-regulatory origin was assigned to alloreactive CD4+ clones by matching of sequences to sorted unstimulated Treg and non-Treg repertoires. TCRdb stores this immuneACCESS table with in-frame sequences only. Part of the clones is absent; in the studies checked, under half of the shortfall reflects unresolved V genes, and no reason is known for the rest. That table furnishes V, J and clone size, whereas the DNA furnished D and trimming. The sample includes around 100,000 clones, with 90% to 95% observed a single time. Roughly 0.78% of the sample is in the top ten clones.

Regarding this clone: Its antigen is currently not known. Nothing much larger sits one base from this clone, and base qualities are not available.

Based on the germline V gene, the CDR1 and CDR2 sequences are MDHEN and SYDVKM. Trimming takes 6 bases off V and 4 bases off J; junction bases not matched to a gene: 14. CDR3 length: 17 amino acids, cysteine to phenylalanine. The only DNA kept is the CDR3, 51 bases in frame from the first base. Broad study findings and their caveats: A naive or memory phenotype could not be assigned to roughly 75-97% of proliferating CD4+ or CD8+ clones. The cumulative frequency of alloreactive sequences traceable to unstimulated CD4+ memory T cells was significantly reduced by siplizumab. Unstimulated naive T cells appeared to be more diverse than memory T cells, and naive cells seemed to make a substantial contribution to the alloresponse. No functional confirmation was obtained for the suppressive function of proliferating Tregs from siplizumab cultures. Because sequences at frequencies below about 10^-5 were poorly captured, only a minor fraction of alloreactive clones could be mapped back to unstimulated subsets. Among mappable alloreactive CD4+ clones, the Treg-derived fraction averaged 68.8% with siplizumab versus roughly 29% in control reactions.

Sorted unstimulated T cells, along with proliferating T cells recovered from mixed lymphocyte reactions, underwent TCRbeta CDR3 sequencing. Fresh whole blood from nine to eleven HLA-typed healthy donors was used to isolate PBMCs. To map where alloreactive clones came from, CD4+ regulatory T cells in the unstimulated state were FACS-sorted. This TCR came from a human donor in good health. The sequenced sample was Tregs sorted from blood. The chain was built from TRBV28 and TRBJ2-7, and 11 bases in between align with TRBD2. The nucleotide sequence is TGTGCCAGCAGCCGCCAACTGGGGGGACTAGCGGTATACGAGCAGTACTTC. The translation is CASSRQLGGLAVYEQYF.